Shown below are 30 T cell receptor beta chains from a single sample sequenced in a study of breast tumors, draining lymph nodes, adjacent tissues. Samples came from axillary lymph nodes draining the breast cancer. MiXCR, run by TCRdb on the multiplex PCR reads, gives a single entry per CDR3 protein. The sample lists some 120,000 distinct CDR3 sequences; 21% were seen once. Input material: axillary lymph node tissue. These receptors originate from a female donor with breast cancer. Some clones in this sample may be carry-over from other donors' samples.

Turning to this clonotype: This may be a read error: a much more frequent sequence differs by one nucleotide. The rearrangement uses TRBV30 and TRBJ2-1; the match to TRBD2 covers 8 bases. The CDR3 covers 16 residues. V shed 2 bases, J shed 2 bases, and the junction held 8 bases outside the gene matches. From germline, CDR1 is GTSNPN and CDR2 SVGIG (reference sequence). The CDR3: CAWSHPSGRAYNEQFF. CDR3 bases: TGTGCCTGGAGTCATCCCTCCGGGAGGGCCTACAATGAGCAGTTCTTC. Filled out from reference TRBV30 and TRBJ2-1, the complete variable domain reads SQTIHQWPATLVQPVGSPLSLECTVEGTSNPNLYWYRQAAGRGLQLLFYSVGIGQISSEVPQNLSASRPQDRQFILSSKKLLLSDSGFYLCAWSHPSGRAYNEQFFGPGTRLTVL.

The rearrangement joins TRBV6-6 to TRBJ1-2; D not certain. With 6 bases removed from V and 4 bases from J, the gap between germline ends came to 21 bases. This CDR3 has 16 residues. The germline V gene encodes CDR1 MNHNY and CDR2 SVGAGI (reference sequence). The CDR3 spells CASRRDRVQLLYGYTF. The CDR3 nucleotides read TGTGCCAGCAGGAGGGATCGAGTTCAGCTCCTCTATGGCTACACCTTC.

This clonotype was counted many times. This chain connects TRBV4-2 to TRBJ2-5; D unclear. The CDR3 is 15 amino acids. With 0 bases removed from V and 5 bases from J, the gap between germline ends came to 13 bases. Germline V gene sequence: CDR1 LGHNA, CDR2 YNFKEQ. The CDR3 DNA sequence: TGTGCCAGCAGCCAAGAGGTGACACCACCTGAGACCCAGTACTTC. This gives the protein CASSQEVTPPETQYF.

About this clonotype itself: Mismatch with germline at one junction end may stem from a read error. The CDR3 region is CSAISLTSPYEQYF. DNA of the CDR3: TGCAGTGCTATATCCCTGACGAGCCCCTACGAACAGTACTTC. V usage is TRBV20-1 and J usage is TRBJ2-7; D ambiguous. Germline-derived CDR1 and CDR2 are DFQATT and SNEGSKA (reference sequence). This CDR3 has 14 residues.

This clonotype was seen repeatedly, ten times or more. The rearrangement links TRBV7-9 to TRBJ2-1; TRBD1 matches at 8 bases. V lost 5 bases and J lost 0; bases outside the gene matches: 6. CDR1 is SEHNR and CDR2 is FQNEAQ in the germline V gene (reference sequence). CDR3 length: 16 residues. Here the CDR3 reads CASSRRTGSSYNEQFF. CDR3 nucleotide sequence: TGTGCCAGCAGCCGACGGACAGGGAGCTCCTACAATGAGCAGTTCTTC.

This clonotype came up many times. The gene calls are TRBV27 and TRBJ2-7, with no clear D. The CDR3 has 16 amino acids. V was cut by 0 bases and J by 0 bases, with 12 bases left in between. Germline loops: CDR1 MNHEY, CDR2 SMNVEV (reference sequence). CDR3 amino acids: CASSLSFRGSSYEQYF. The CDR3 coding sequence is TGTGCCAGCAGTTTATCTTTCCGTGGGTCCTCCTACGAGCAGTACTTC.

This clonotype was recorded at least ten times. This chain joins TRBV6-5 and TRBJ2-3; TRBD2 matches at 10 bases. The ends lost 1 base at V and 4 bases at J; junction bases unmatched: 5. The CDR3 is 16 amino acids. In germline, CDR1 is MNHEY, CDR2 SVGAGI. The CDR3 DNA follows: TGTGCCAGCAGTTACTGGACTAGCGGAGGGGCAGATACGCAGTATTTT. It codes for CASSYWTSGGADTQYF.

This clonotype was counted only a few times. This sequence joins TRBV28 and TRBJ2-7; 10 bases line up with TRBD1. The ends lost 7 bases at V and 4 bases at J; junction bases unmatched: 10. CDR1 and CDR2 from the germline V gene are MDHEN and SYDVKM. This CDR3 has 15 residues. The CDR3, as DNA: TGTGCCAGCACACGGACCGACAGGGGGCGTTACGAGCAGTACTTC. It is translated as CASTRTDRGRYEQYF. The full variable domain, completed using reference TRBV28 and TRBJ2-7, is DVKVTQSSRYLVKRTGEKVFLECVQDMDHENMFWYRQDPGLGLRLIYFSYDVKMKEKGDIPEGYSVSREKKERFSLILESASTNQTSMYLCASTRTDRGRYEQYFGPGTRLTVT.

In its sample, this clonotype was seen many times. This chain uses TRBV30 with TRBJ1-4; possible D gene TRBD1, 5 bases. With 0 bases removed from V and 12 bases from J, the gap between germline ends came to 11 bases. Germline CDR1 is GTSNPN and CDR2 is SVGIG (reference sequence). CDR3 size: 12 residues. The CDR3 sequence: CAWSVRRGELFF. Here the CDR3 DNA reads TGTGCCTGGAGTGTACGGAGGGGAGAACTGTTTTTT.

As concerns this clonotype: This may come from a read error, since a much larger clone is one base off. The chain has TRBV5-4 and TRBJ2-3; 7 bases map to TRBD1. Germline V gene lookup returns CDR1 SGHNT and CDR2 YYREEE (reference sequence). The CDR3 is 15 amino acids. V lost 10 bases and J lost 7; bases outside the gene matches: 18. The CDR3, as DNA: TGTGCCGGCCAAGCCCAGACAGGGATTGAACATACGCAGTATTTT. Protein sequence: CAGQAQTGIEHTQYF.

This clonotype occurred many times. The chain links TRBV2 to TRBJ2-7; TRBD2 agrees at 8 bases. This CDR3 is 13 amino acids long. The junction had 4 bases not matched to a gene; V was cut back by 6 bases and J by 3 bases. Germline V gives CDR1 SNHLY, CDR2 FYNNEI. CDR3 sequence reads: CASRNSGVYEQYF. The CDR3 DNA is TGTGCCAGCAGGAATAGCGGGGTCTACGAGCAGTACTTC.

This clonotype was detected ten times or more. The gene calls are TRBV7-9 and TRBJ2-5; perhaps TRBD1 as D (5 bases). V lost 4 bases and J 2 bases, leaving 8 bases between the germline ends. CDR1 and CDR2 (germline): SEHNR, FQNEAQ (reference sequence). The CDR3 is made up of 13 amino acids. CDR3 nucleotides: TGTGCCAGCAGCTCCAGGGTTCAAGAGACCCAGTACTTC. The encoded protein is CASSSRVQETQYF.

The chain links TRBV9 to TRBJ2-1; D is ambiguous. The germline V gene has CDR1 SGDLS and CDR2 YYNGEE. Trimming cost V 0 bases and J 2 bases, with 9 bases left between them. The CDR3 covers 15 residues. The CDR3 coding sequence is TGTGCCAGCAGCGTAGACGCTTCCGCCTACAATGAGCAGTTCTTC. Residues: CASSVDASAYNEQFF.

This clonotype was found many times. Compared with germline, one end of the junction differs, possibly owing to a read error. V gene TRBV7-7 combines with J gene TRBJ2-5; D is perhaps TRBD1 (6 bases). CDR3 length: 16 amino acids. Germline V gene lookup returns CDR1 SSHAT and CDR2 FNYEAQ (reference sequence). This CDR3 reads CASSSLITETGETQYF. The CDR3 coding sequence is TGTGCTAGCAGCTCCCTTATAACCGAGACAGGAGAGACCCAGTACTTC.

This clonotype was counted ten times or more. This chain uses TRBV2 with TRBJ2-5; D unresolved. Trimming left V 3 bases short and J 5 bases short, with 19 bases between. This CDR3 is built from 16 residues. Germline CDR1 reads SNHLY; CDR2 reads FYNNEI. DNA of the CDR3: TGTGCCAGCAGTGATCCAGGATCGGCGGATGCGGAGACCCAGTACTTC. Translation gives CASSDPGSADAETQYF.

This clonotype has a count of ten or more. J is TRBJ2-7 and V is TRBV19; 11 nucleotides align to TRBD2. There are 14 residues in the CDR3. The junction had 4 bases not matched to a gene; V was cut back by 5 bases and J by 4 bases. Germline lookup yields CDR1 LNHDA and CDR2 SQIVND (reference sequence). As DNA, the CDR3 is TGTGCCAGTAGTGTGACTAGCGGGGCGTACGAGCAGTACTTC. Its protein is CASSVTSGAYEQYF.

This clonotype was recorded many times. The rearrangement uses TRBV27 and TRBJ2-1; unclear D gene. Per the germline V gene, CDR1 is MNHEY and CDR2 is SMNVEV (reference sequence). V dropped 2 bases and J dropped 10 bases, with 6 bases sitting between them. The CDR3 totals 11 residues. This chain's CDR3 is CASSLNEEQFF. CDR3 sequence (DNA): TGTGCCAGCAGTTTAAATGAGGAGCAGTTCTTC.

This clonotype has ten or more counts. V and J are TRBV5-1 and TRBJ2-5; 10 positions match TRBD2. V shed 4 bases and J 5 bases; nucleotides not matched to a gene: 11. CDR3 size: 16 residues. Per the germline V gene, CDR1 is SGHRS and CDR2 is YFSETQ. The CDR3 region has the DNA TGCGCCAGCAGCCTAAGGACTAGCGGAGCGGAGGAGACCCAGTACTTC. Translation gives CASSLRTSGAEETQYF.

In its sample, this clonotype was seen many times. This CDR3 is CSARGDRRATDTQYF. The CDR3 DNA reads as TGCAGTGCGAGGGGGGATCGGCGGGCCACAGATACGCAGTATTTT. The gene calls are TRBV20-1 and TRBJ2-3; perhaps D is TRBD1 or TRBD2 (6 bases each). Trimming shortened V by 6 bases and J by 2 bases, and 18 bases separated the two germline ends. CDR1 and CDR2 (germline): DFQATT, SNEGSKA (reference sequence). The CDR3 has 15 residues.

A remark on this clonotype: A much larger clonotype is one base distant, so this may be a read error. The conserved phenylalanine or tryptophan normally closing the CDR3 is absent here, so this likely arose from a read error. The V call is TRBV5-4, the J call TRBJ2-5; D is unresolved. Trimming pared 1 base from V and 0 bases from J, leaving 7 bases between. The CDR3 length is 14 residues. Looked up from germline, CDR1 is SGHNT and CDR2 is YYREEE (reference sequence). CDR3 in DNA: TGTGCCAGCAGCTTGATTACAGACCAAGAGACCCAGTACTAC. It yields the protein CASSLITDQETQYY.

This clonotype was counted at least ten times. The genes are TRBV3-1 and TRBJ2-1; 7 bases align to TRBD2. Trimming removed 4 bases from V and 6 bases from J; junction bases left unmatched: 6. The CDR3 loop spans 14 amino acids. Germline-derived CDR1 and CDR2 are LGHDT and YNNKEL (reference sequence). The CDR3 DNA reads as TGTGCCAGCAGCCCGTTACTAGCGACCAATGAGCAGTTCTTC. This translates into CASSPLLATNEQFF.

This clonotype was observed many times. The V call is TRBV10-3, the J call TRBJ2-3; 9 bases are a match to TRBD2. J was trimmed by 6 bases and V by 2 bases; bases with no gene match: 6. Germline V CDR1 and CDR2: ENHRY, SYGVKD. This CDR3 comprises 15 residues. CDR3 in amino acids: CAISEGSGSHDTQYF. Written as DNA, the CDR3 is TGTGCCATCAGTGAGGGTAGCGGGAGTCACGATACGCAGTATTTT.

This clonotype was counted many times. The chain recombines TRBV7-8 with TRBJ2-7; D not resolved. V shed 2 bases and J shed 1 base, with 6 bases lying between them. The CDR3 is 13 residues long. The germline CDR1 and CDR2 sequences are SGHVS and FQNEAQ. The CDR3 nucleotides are TGTGCCAGCAGCTTACAGACGTCCTACGAGCAGTACTTC. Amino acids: CASSLQTSYEQYF.

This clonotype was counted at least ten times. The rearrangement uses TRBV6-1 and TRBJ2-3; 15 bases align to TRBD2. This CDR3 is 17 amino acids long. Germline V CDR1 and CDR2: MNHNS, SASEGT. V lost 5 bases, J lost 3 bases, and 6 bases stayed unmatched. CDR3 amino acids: CASSPLGLAGGTDTQYF. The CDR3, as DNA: TGTGCCAGCAGTCCACTTGGACTAGCGGGAGGGACAGATACGCAGTATTTT.

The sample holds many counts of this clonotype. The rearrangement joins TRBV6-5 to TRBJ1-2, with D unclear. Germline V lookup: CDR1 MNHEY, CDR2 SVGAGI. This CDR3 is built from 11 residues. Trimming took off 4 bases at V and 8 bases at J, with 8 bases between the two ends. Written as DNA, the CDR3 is TGTGCCAGCAGTTCCCGTAGAGGCTACACCTTC. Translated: CASSSRRGYTF.

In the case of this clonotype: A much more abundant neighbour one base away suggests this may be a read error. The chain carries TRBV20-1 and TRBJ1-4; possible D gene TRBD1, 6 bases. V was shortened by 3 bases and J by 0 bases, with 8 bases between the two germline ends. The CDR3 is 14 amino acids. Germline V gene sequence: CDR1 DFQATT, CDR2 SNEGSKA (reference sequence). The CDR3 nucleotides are TGCAGTGCTAGGGACAGCGCAACTAATGAAAAACTGTTTTTT. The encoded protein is CSARDSATNEKLFF.

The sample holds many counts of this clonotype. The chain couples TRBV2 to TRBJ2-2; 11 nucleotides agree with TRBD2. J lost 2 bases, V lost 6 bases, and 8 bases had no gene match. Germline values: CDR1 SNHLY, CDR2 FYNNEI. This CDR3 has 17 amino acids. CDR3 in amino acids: CASRPTGLAVNTGELFF. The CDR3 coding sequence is TGTGCCAGCAGACCCACGGGACTAGCGGTCAACACCGGGGAGCTGTTTTTT. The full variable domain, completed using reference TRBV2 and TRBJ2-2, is EPEVTQTPSHQVTQMGQEVILRCVPISNHLYFYWYRQILGQKVEFLVSFYNNEISEKSEIFDDQFSVERPDGSNFTLKIRSTKLEDSAMYFCASRPTGLAVNTGELFFGEGSRLTVL.

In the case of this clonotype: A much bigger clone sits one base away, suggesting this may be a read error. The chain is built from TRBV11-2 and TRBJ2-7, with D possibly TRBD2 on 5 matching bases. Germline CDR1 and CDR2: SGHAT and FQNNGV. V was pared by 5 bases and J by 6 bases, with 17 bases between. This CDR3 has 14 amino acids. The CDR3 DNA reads TGTGCCAGCAGCCCGAGACCCGGAGGTAGCGAGCAGTACTTC. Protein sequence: CASSPRPGGSEQYF.

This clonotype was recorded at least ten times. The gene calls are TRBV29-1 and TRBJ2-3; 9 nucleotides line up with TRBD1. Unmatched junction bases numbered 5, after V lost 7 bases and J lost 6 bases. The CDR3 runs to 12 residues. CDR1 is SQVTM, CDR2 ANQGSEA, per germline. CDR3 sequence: CSGDRGSDTQYF. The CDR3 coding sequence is TGCAGCGGCGACAGGGGGTCGGATACGCAGTATTTT.

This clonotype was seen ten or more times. CDR3 sequence (DNA): TGTGCCAGCAGCGAATCAAGGTCCGGGGATATAGCCACAGATACGCAGTATTTT. This codes for CASSESRSGDIATDTQYF. The V call is TRBV9, the J call TRBJ2-3, with TRBD2 as a possible D gene (5 bases). CDR3 length equals 18 residues. CDR1 SGDLS and CDR2 YYNGEE come from the germline V gene. V shed 3 bases and J shed 2 bases, with 22 bases lying between them.